The 29 T cell receptor beta chains below were found in one sample sequenced in a study of T cell repertoires in cytomegalovirus infection. TCRdb reprocessed the reads via MiXCR and lists one record per CDR3 protein. In the table there are around 450,000 distinct CDR3 sequences, roughly 12% of which are singletons. Sequenced material: PBMCs. These receptors were collected from a human donor in good health (CMV status not recorded). Some clones in this sample may be carry-over from other donors' samples.

This clonotype was seen at least ten times. The genes are TRBV6-1 and TRBJ1-1, with 7 bases lining up with TRBD1. This CDR3 is 15 amino acids long. The germline V gene has CDR1 MNHNS and CDR2 SASEGT. The ends lost 3 bases at V and 5 bases at J; junction bases unmatched: 9. The CDR3 here is CASSDNRGLGTEAFF. Here the CDR3 DNA reads TGTGCCAGCAGTGATAACAGGGGTCTTGGGACTGAAGCTTTCTTT.

The CDR3 nucleotides read TGTGCCAGCAGCTTGGTGGGGGGGCCGGGGACTGAAGCTTTCTTT. Translated, it gives CASSLVGGPGTEAFF. The V call is TRBV5-6, the J call TRBJ1-1; D perhaps matches TRBD1 (6 bases). Trimming removed 0 bases at V and 5 bases at J, with 14 bases between. CDR1 and CDR2 (germline): SGHDT, YYEEEE. CDR3 length equals 15 residues. The variable domain in full, with the rest retrieved from reference TRBV5-6 and TRBJ1-1, is DAGVTQSPTHLIKTRGQQVTLRCSPKSGHDTVSWYQQALGQGPQFIFQYYEEEERQRGNFPDRFSGHQFPNYSSELNVNALLLGDSALYLCASSLVGGPGTEAFFGQGTRLTVV.

This clonotype was recorded many times. The V and J genes are TRBV10-3 and TRBJ2-2; D is perhaps TRBD1 (6 bases). The CDR3 consists of 18 residues. V dropped 5 bases and J dropped 2 bases, with 21 bases sitting between them. In germline, CDR1 is ENHRY, CDR2 SYGVKD. CDR3 nucleotides: TGTGCCATCAGTCGCGGACCCCCAGGGACACCTAACACCGGGGAGCTGTTTTTT. Translation: CAISRGPPGTPNTGELFF.

This clonotype was seen many times. The CDR3 DNA reads TGCGCCAGCAGCCAAGGGCTCGGCCTAAATCAGCCCCAGCATTTT. This gives the protein CASSQGLGLNQPQHF. The chain is built from TRBV4-1 and TRBJ1-5; D not resolved. CDR1 and CDR2 from the germline V gene are MGHRA and YSYEKL. The ends were cut back, 1 base at V and 4 bases at J, with 11 bases in the middle. The CDR3 extends over 15 amino acids.

This clonotype occurred many times. V and J are TRBV7-9 and TRBJ2-1; D is unresolved. CDR1 is SEHNR and CDR2 is FQNEAQ in the germline V gene (reference sequence). V was cut by 8 bases and J by 7 bases, with 9 bases left in between. The CDR3 length is 11 residues. The CDR3 protein is CASVLVNEQFF. CDR3 coding DNA: TGTGCCAGCGTCCTTGTTAATGAGCAGTTCTTC. The whole variable domain, remainder taken from reference TRBV7-9 and TRBJ2-1, is DTGVSQNPRHKITKRGQNVTFRCDPISEHNRLYWYRQTLGQGPEFLTYFQNEAQLEKSRLLSDRFSAERPKGSFSTLEIQRTEQGDSAMYLCASVLVNEQFFGPGTRLTVL.

This chain connects TRBV10-3 to TRBJ2-1; 9 bases align to TRBD1. The V segment lost 2 bases and the J segment 6 bases; nucleotides outside the gene matches: 5. CDR1 and CDR2 (germline): ENHRY, SYGVKD. This CDR3 has 15 residues. The CDR3 DNA reads as TGTGCCATCAGTGAGATGGGGACAGGGAGCAATGAGCAGTTCTTC. Amino acids: CAISEMGTGSNEQFF.

The gene calls are TRBV15 and TRBJ2-1, with a weak D call TRBD2 (5 bases). Trimming pared 3 bases from V and 9 bases from J, leaving 9 bases between. CDR3 size: 12 residues. Germline loops: CDR1 LNHNV, CDR2 YYDKDF (reference sequence). DNA for the CDR3: TGTGCCACCAGCAGTCCGGGAACTGAGCAGTTCTTC. Its protein is CATSSPGTEQFF. The full variable domain, in which reference TRBV15 and TRBJ2-1 provide the parts outside the CDR3, is DAMVIQNPRYQVTQFGKPVTLSCSQTLNHNVMYWYQQKSSQAPKLLFHYYDKDFNNEADTPDNFQSRRPNTSFCFLDIRSPGLGDTAMYLCATSSPGTEQFFGPGTRLTVL.

This clonotype was picked up many times. CDR3 protein: CASSLDGNSGANVLTF. CDR3 DNA sequence: TGTGCCAGCAGCTTAGACGGTAACTCTGGGGCCAACGTCCTGACTTTC. The chain joins TRBV7-8 to TRBJ2-6; no reliable D call. Germline CDR1 and CDR2: SGHVS and FQNEAQ. V lost 1 base, J lost 0 bases, and 7 bases lay in between. The CDR3 totals 16 residues. The full variable domain, rest sourced from reference TRBV7-8 and TRBJ2-6, is GAGVSQSPRYKVAKRGQDVALRCDPISGHVSLFWYQQALGQGPEFLTYFQNEAQLDKSGLPSDRFFAERPEGSVSTLKIQRTQQEDSAVYLCASSLDGNSGANVLTFGAGSRLTVL.

This chain connects TRBV7-9 to TRBJ2-1; 11 bases are shared with TRBD2. From germline, CDR1 is SEHNR and CDR2 FQNEAQ (reference sequence). Trimming cost V 5 bases and J 6 bases; bases outside gene matches: 9. This CDR3 has 16 residues. CDR3 loop: CASSQSGTSGSNEQFF. CDR3 coding DNA: TGTGCCAGCAGCCAATCCGGGACTAGCGGTTCCAATGAGCAGTTCTTC.

The chain carries TRBV7-9 and TRBJ1-1; D uncertain. Between the trimmed V and J ends, which lost 6 bases and 8 bases, there was a span of 10 bases. CDR1 SEHNR and CDR2 FQNEAQ come from the germline V gene (reference sequence). The CDR3 runs to 11 residues. CDR3 bases: TGTGCCAGCAGTCAAGACCTAGAAGCTTTCTTT. The encoded protein is CASSQDLEAFF.

The chain uses TRBV18 and TRBJ1-1; perhaps TRBD1 as D (5 bases). Between the trimmed V and J ends, which lost 3 bases and 2 bases, there was a span of 10 bases. Germline CDR1 reads KGHSH; CDR2 reads LQKENI. The CDR3 extends over 14 amino acids. This chain's CDR3 is CASSPQGFNTEAFF. The DNA of the CDR3 is TGTGCCAGCTCACCTCAGGGATTCAACACTGAAGCTTTCTTT.

This clonotype has ten or more counts. The chain employs TRBV7-2 and TRBJ2-3, with a tentative D call TRBD2 (6 bases). The germline V gene has CDR1 SGHTA and CDR2 FQGNSA. This CDR3 comprises 17 residues. Trimming cost V 2 bases and J 0 bases, with 15 bases left between them. CDR3 residues: CASSLRATGVSTDTQYF. For the CDR3, the DNA is TGTGCCAGCAGCTTAAGGGCGACGGGAGTGAGCACAGATACGCAGTATTTT.

This clonotype was seen at least ten times. This chain connects TRBV7-9 to TRBJ2-1; D perhaps matches TRBD1 (6 bases). The ends were cut back, 5 bases at V and 5 bases at J, with 16 bases in the middle. Germline V gene sequence: CDR1 SEHNR, CDR2 FQNEAQ (reference sequence). The CDR3 contains 15 residues. The CDR3 nucleotides read TGTGCCAGCAGCCACAGGGCAATCCCTGACAATGAGCAGTTCTTC. This codes for CASSHRAIPDNEQFF. Full variable domain (rest looked up from reference TRBV7-9 and TRBJ2-1): DTGVSQNPRHKITKRGQNVTFRCDPISEHNRLYWYRQTLGQGPEFLTYFQNEAQLEKSRLLSDRFSAERPKGSFSTLEIQRTEQGDSAMYLCASSHRAIPDNEQFFGPGTRLTVL.

The chain links TRBV20-1 to TRBJ2-3, with 11 positions matching TRBD2. Per germline, CDR1 DFQATT and CDR2 SNEGSKA (reference sequence). The CDR3 consists of 15 residues. Losses at the gene ends were 5 bases for V and 2 bases for J; bases not matched to a gene: 6. CDR3 protein: CSAGGSGRATDTQYF. DNA of the CDR3: TGCAGTGCTGGGGGTAGCGGGAGGGCCACAGATACGCAGTATTTT.

This clonotype was recorded at least ten times. The chain couples TRBV10-3 to TRBJ2-3; possible D gene TRBD1, 6 bases. V was trimmed by 7 bases and J by 6 bases, leaving 11 bases between them. Germline V CDR1 and CDR2: ENHRY, SYGVKD. The CDR3 spans 12 residues. CDR3 sequence: CAINQGSDTQYF. In DNA, the CDR3 is TGTGCCATCAATCAGGGGTCGGATACGCAGTATTTT.

This clonotype was recorded at least ten times. The chain uses TRBV7-6 and TRBJ2-1; D possibly corresponds to TRBD1 (6 bases). Trimming removed 5 bases from V and 6 bases from J, with 20 bases in between. Germline V gene lookup returns CDR1 SGHVS and CDR2 FNYEAQ. This CDR3 comprises 16 residues. CDR3 sequence (DNA): TGTGCCAGCAGCCCACCAGGACAGTTGGATGGCAATGAGCAGTTCTTC. Translating gives CASSPPGQLDGNEQFF.

The V gene is TRBV6-4, the J gene TRBJ1-2, with no clear D. V gave up 5 bases and J gave up 8 bases, with 18 bases separating them. The CDR3 consists of 14 residues. CDR1 MRHNA and CDR2 SNTAGT come from the germline V gene. The chain's CDR3 is CASSPPLGVEGYTF. The CDR3 DNA reads TGTGCCAGCAGTCCACCACTCGGGGTGGAGGGCTACACCTTC.

The V call is TRBV5-6, the J call TRBJ1-2; maybe TRBD1 (6 bases). V shed 4 bases and J shed 6 bases, with 16 bases lying between them. Germline V gene sequence: CDR1 SGHDT, CDR2 YYEEEE. The CDR3 sequence is 14 residues long. DNA of the CDR3: TGTGCCAGCAGCCCCCTCCGTGGGACACATGGCTACACCTTC. This codes for CASSPLRGTHGYTF.

This clonotype was seen many times. The CDR3 loop reads CASSLGSTSFAGELFF. The CDR3 DNA reads as TGTGCCAGCAGTTTAGGCTCTACTAGCTTCGCCGGGGAGCTGTTTTTT. The V call is TRBV28, the J call TRBJ2-2; weak D call: TRBD2 (6 bases). Germline V lookup: CDR1 MDHEN, CDR2 SYDVKM. The CDR3 covers 16 residues. V lost 2 bases and J 6 bases, leaving 16 bases between the germline ends.

The chain couples TRBV19 to TRBJ1-6, with D unresolved. CDR3 length equals 13 residues. Trimming left V 4 bases short and J 8 bases short, with 9 bases between. Looked up from germline, CDR1 is LNHDA and CDR2 is SQIVND (reference sequence). CDR3 residues: CASSTDGYSPLHF. The CDR3 DNA reads as TGTGCCAGTAGTACCGACGGTTATTCACCCCTCCACTTT.

The chain uses TRBV4-1 and TRBJ1-4, with a weak D call TRBD1 (6 bases). CDR1 and CDR2 (germline): MGHRA, YSYEKL. V lost 1 base and J lost 2, with 11 bases in between. This CDR3 comprises 16 residues. The CDR3 DNA sequence: TGCGCCAGCAGCCAAGGACCGGGGGCGACTAATGAAAAACTGTTTTTT. This sequence encodes CASSQGPGATNEKLFF.

This sequence joins TRBV20-1 and TRBJ2-7, with D uncertain. The CDR3 runs 14 residues. V lost 4 bases and J lost 5, with 18 bases in between. CDR1 DFQATT and CDR2 SNEGSKA come from the germline V gene (reference sequence). The DNA of the CDR3 is TGCAGTGCTATTATCGGGTCCGCTCGGGACGAGCAGTACTTC. Its protein product is CSAIIGSARDEQYF.

This clonotype was seen only a few times. The CDR3 bases are TGTGCCAGCGTTGGGGCAGATACGCAGTATTTT. This codes for CASVGADTQYF. The chain carries TRBV6-8 and TRBJ2-3; D is ambiguous. V dropped 8 bases and J dropped 4 bases, with 7 bases sitting between them. Germline V lookup: CDR1 MNHGY, CDR2 SAAAGT. CDR3 length equals 11 residues.

V is TRBV18 and J is TRBJ1-6, with a weak D call TRBD1 (6 bases). The CDR3 covers 13 residues. V gave up 6 bases and J gave up 10 bases, with 13 bases separating them. CDR1 is KGHSH, CDR2 LQKENI, per germline. The CDR3 DNA reads TGTGCCAGCTCTCTCGGGACAACCTCACCCCTCCACTTT. Its protein is CASSLGTTSPLHF.

This clonotype has at least ten counts. The chain recombines TRBV7-8 with TRBJ2-1; D might be TRBD1 or TRBD2, each matching 5 bases. CDR3 length: 15 amino acids. The germline CDR1 and CDR2 sequences are SGHVS and FQNEAQ. V was shortened by 7 bases and J by 5 bases, with 18 bases between the two germline ends. The CDR3 DNA follows: TGTGCCAGCACCACCCGTGGGGGTAACCACAATGAGCAGTTCTTC. This translates into CASTTRGGNHNEQFF.

This clonotype was counted between two and nine times. The chain combines TRBV5-1 with TRBJ2-3; 10 bases fit TRBD2. The CDR3 has 16 amino acids. The trim removed 0 bases at V and 6 bases at J, leaving 7 bases unmatched. From germline, CDR1 is SGHRS and CDR2 YFSETQ. The DNA of the CDR3 is TGCGCCAGCAGCTTGGAACTAGCGGGGACGGATGATACGCAGTATTTT. Translating gives CASSLELAGTDDTQYF. The whole variable domain, filled in from reference TRBV5-1 and TRBJ2-3, reads KAGVTQTPRYLIKTRGQQVTLSCSPISGHRSVSWYQQTPGQGLQFLFEYFSETQRNKGNFPGRFSGRQFSNSRSEMNVSTLELGDSALYLCASSLELAGTDDTQYFGPGTRLTVL.

This clonotype was detected many times. This rearrangement joins TRBV4-2 to TRBJ1-5; TRBD1 aligns across 9 bases. The V gene's germline CDR1 is LGHNA and CDR2 YNFKEQ. Trimming removed 0 bases from V and 5 bases from J; junction bases left unmatched: 5. The CDR3 spans 16 residues. The CDR3 spells CASSQDRTGAHQPQHF. In DNA, the CDR3 is TGTGCCAGCAGCCAAGATAGGACAGGGGCACATCAGCCCCAGCATTTT.

This clonotype has at least ten counts. The chain is built from TRBV2 and TRBJ1-1, with no clear D. The CDR3 sequence is 14 residues long. Trimming left V 6 bases short and J 4 bases short, with 15 bases between. Per germline, CDR1 SNHLY and CDR2 FYNNEI. The CDR3 loop is CASRATVRGTEAFF. The CDR3 DNA reads as TGTGCCAGCAGGGCTACCGTCCGCGGCACTGAAGCTTTCTTT.

This clonotype was detected ten times or more. The chain couples TRBV10-3 to TRBJ2-7; unclear D gene. V gave up 6 bases and J gave up 3 bases, with 12 bases separating them. CDR1 ENHRY and CDR2 SYGVKD come from the germline V gene. CDR3 length equals 13 residues. The CDR3 region is CAISSKGYYEQYF. The CDR3 coding sequence is TGTGCCATCAGCTCAAAGGGATACTACGAGCAGTACTTC.